The 27 T cell receptor beta chains presented below share a single source sample, sequenced in a study of early stage breast cancer tumors. Produced via immunoSEQ multiplex PCR; TCRdb's table is partial and in-frame only. The sample yields about 8,400 clones, 70% to 80% seen once. Sequencing was carried out using normal breast tissue next to the tumor. The receptors here all came from a person aged 55 to 75 with breast cancer.

J is TRBJ2-1 and V is TRBV7-9; 8 bases line up with TRBD1. With 2 bases clipped from V and 2 bases from J, the junction kept 2 bases outside the gene matches. The CDR3 contains 15 residues. The V gene's germline CDR1 is SEHNR and CDR2 FQNEAQ (reference sequence). The DNA of the CDR3 is TGTGCCAGCAGCTTAAGACAGGGGCCCTACAATGAGCAGTTCTTC. Its protein product is CASSLRQGPYNEQFF.

This clone was counted once. The chain couples TRBV27 to TRBJ2-7; 8 positions agree with TRBD2. Germline CDR1 and CDR2: MNHEY and SMNVEV (reference sequence). CDR3 size: 15 residues. The J segment lost 5 bases and the V segment lost 6 bases, leaving 12 bases of the junction unmatched. The CDR3 region is CASSDRRGGVHEQYF. In DNA form, the CDR3 reads TGTGCCAGCAGCGATCGCCGGGGGGGGGTCCACGAGCAGTACTTC.

The chain links TRBV6-4 to TRBJ2-3, with 10 positions matching TRBD2. Germline V gene lookup returns CDR1 MRHNA and CDR2 SNTAGT. The length of the CDR3 is 15 residues. The V gene end was trimmed by 2 bases and the J gene end by 6 bases; junction bases not matched to a gene: 5. In DNA, the CDR3 is TGTGCCAGCAGTGACGGGGCTAGCGGGAGCGATACGCAGTATTTT. Translation: CASSDGASGSDTQYF.

CDR3 amino acids: CASSYSNKRPGTQFF. The CDR3 nucleotides read TGTGCCAGCAGTTACTCAAACAAACGGCCGGGAACTCAGTTCTTC. V is TRBV6-5 and J is TRBJ2-1; tentative D call: TRBD2 (5 bases). The length of the CDR3 is 15 residues. The V end was cut by 0 bases, the J end by 13 bases, with 19 bases between. Germline V gene sequence: CDR1 MNHEY, CDR2 SVGAGI.

The V call is TRBV7-2, the J call TRBJ2-1; perhaps TRBD2 as D (6 bases). Per germline, CDR1 SGHTA and CDR2 FQGNSA. Trimming took 4 bases from V and 7 from J, leaving 20 bases between them. There are 16 residues in the CDR3. In DNA form, the CDR3 reads TGTGCCAGCAGCTCCCAGGGAGCGGGTTTTGAGAATGAGCAGTTCTTC. Protein: CASSSQGAGFENEQFF.

The rearrangement uses TRBV5-1 and TRBJ2-7, with 7 nucleotides matching TRBD2. The trim removed 4 bases at V and 7 bases at J, leaving 5 bases unmatched. The length of the CDR3 is 12 residues. Germline values: CDR1 SGHRS, CDR2 YFSETQ. CDR3 bases: TGCGCCAGCAGCGGATCAGCGGGGGAGCAGTACTTC. Its translation: CASSGSAGEQYF. Based on the CDR3 plus reference TRBV5-1 and TRBJ2-7, the full variable domain is KAGVTQTPRYLIKTRGQQVTLSCSPISGHRSVSWYQQTPGQGLQFLFEYFSETQRNKGNFPGRFSGRQFSNSRSEMNVSTLELGDSALYLCASSGSAGEQYFGPGTRLTVT.

This sequence joins TRBV11-2 and TRBJ2-2, with a weak D call TRBD2 (6 bases). Trimming took 6 bases from V and 0 from J, leaving 17 bases between them. CDR3 length equals 17 residues. CDR1 is SGHAT and CDR2 is FQNNGV in the germline V gene. The CDR3 sequence: CASRSPSRGTNTGELFF. For the CDR3, the DNA is TGTGCCAGCAGGTCACCCAGCCGGGGGACGAACACCGGGGAGCTGTTTTTT.

The chain carries TRBV2 and TRBJ1-6; D is ambiguous. CDR3 size: 15 residues. Deletions cut 1 base from V and 2 bases from J, with 6 bases between. Germline V gene lookup returns CDR1 SNHLY and CDR2 FYNNEI. CDR3 nucleotides: TGTGCCAGCAGTGAAGGAAGACCCTATAATTCACCCCTCCACTTT. Its protein is CASSEGRPYNSPLHF.

The chain joins TRBV5-6 to TRBJ2-7, with D unresolved. V was clipped by 3 bases and J by 6 bases, with 7 bases between them. The CDR3 has 11 amino acids. Germline assignment: CDR1 SGHDT and CDR2 YYEEEE. The CDR3 reads CASSSTREQYF. The CDR3 DNA reads TGTGCCAGCAGCTCCACCCGCGAGCAGTACTTC.

The chain carries TRBV6-1 and TRBJ1-4; no clear D gene. V lost 4 bases, J lost 8 bases, and 14 bases lay in between. CDR1 is MNHNS, CDR2 SASEGT, per germline. The CDR3 is made up of 14 amino acids. The CDR3 bases are TGTGCCAGCAGTGTACAGAGCTATCCCGAAAAACTGTTTTTT. This gives the protein CASSVQSYPEKLFF.

The rearrangement uses TRBV19 and TRBJ1-2; no clear D. CDR1 and CDR2 from the germline V gene are LNHDA and SQIVND (reference sequence). The CDR3 is 14 amino acids. Trimming removed 0 bases from V and 8 bases from J, with 13 bases in between. CDR3 loop: CASSIDGSWVGYTF. In DNA form, the CDR3 reads TGTGCCAGTAGTATAGACGGCTCGTGGGTCGGCTACACCTTC.

This clone was found a few times. The rearrangement uses TRBV19 and TRBJ1-1, with no clear D. The germline gives CDR1 LNHDA, CDR2 SQIVND (reference sequence). V lost 5 bases and J lost 1, with 8 bases in between. The CDR3 runs 13 residues. The chain's CDR3 is CASSLSENTEAFF. CDR3 sequence (DNA): TGTGCCAGTAGTTTATCAGAGAACACTGAAGCTTTCTTT.

This clone was picked up a small number of times. The chain couples TRBV9 to TRBJ2-2; D remains ambiguous. Germline CDR1 and CDR2: SGDLS and YYNGEE. The CDR3 sequence is 16 residues long. V was trimmed by 4 bases and J by 0 bases, leaving 13 bases between them. The CDR3 DNA reads TGTGCCAGCAGCACTAACACAGCTACGAACACCGGGGAGCTGTTTTTT. Encoded protein: CASSTNTATNTGELFF. Looking up the rest from reference TRBV9 and TRBJ2-2 gives the full variable domain: DSGVTQTPKHLITATGQRVTLRCSPRSGDLSVYWYQQSLDQGLQFLIQYYNGEERAKGNILERFSAQQFPDLHSELNLSSLELGDSALYFCASSTNTATNTGELFFGEGSRLTVL.

The CDR3, as DNA: TGCGCCAGCAGCTTGGTAAGGGGGAGGTACGAGCAGTACTTC. Translating it yields CASSLVRGRYEQYF. This chain joins TRBV5-1 and TRBJ2-7; D is perhaps TRBD1 or TRBD2 (6 bases each). In germline, CDR1 is SGHRS, CDR2 YFSETQ. The ends were cut back, 0 bases at V and 4 bases at J, with 11 bases in the middle. CDR3 length: 14 residues.

The V gene is TRBV5-6, the J gene TRBJ2-7; possible D gene TRBD1, 5 bases. The CDR3 extends over 16 amino acids. Trimming took 0 bases from V and 1 from J, leaving 14 bases between them. Germline V lookup: CDR1 SGHDT, CDR2 YYEEEE. The CDR3 DNA is TGTGCCAGCAGCTTGGTCTGGGGCCCGCAATCCTACGAGCAGTACTTC. It is translated as CASSLVWGPQSYEQYF.

The sample holds a few counts of this clone. The chain is built from TRBV6-4 and TRBJ1-2; D is uncertain. The ends were cut back, 2 bases at V and 8 bases at J, with 12 bases in the middle. Germline V gene sequence: CDR1 MRHNA, CDR2 SNTAGT. This CDR3 is 13 amino acids long. In DNA form, the CDR3 reads TGTGCCAGCAGTGACGGTGAACATATGGGCTACACCTTC. This encodes CASSDGEHMGYTF.

V and J are TRBV6-1 and TRBJ1-5; no reliable D call. The CDR3 has 14 residues. The germline gives CDR1 MNHNS, CDR2 SASEGT. V lost 7 bases and J lost 4, with 14 bases in between. The CDR3 protein is CASNQVKVNQPQHF. CDR3 coding DNA: TGTGCCAGCAACCAGGTTAAAGTTAATCAGCCCCAGCATTTT.

This chain links TRBV2 with TRBJ2-1; D possibly corresponds to TRBD2 (5 bases). From germline, CDR1 is SNHLY and CDR2 FYNNEI. V was cut by 10 bases and J by 0 bases, with 10 bases left in between. The CDR3 is made up of 13 amino acids. The CDR3 region is CAIREFSYNEQFF. CDR3 coding DNA: TGTGCCATTAGGGAGTTCTCCTACAATGAGCAGTTCTTC.

This clone was detected once. The genes are TRBV27 and TRBJ2-7; D might be TRBD2 (6 bases). The CDR3 spans 15 residues. Trimming took 6 bases from V and 0 from J, leaving 15 bases between them. The germline gives CDR1 MNHEY, CDR2 SMNVEV (reference sequence). CDR3 amino acids: CASREIAASSYEQYF. For the CDR3, the DNA is TGTGCCAGCAGGGAAATAGCGGCGAGCTCCTACGAGCAGTACTTC.

V gene TRBV19 combines with J gene TRBJ1-2; D possibly corresponds to TRBD1 (5 bases). The germline V gene has CDR1 LNHDA and CDR2 SQIVND (reference sequence). Trimming left V 5 bases short and J 3 bases short, with 19 bases between. The CDR3 contains 16 residues. CDR3 coding DNA: TGTGCCAGTAGTGACCCTGGGACCCAAGATTACTATGGCTACACCTTC. Encoded protein: CASSDPGTQDYYGYTF.

This clone has just one count. This chain joins TRBV2 and TRBJ2-1; D not certain. Trimming removed 7 bases from V and 0 bases from J, with 10 bases in between. CDR1 and CDR2 (germline): SNHLY, FYNNEI. The CDR3 is 14 residues long. In DNA form, the CDR3 reads TGTGCCAGCAAGGCGGCCAGCTCCTACAATGAGCAGTTCTTC. Its translation: CASKAASSYNEQFF.

The chain links TRBV7-6 to TRBJ2-1; unclear D gene. The CDR3 has 12 amino acids. Germline lookup yields CDR1 SGHVS and CDR2 FNYEAQ. V was trimmed by 6 bases and J by 7 bases, leaving 10 bases between them. The CDR3 sequence is CASSPVGNEQFF. CDR3 in DNA: TGTGCCAGCAGTCCGGTGGGAAATGAGCAGTTCTTC.

The sample holds a few counts of this clone. The chain is built from TRBV5-8 and TRBJ2-1; 8 positions agree with TRBD1. This CDR3 is 16 amino acids long. From germline, CDR1 is SGHTS and CDR2 YDEGEE. V gave up 1 base and J gave up 5 bases; unmatched junction bases: 8. The CDR3, as DNA: TGTGCCAGCAGCTTGCCTGGACAGGGCCGACACAATGAGCAGTTCTTC. It is translated as CASSLPGQGRHNEQFF.

This chain connects TRBV19 to TRBJ1-1, with D hard to call. V lost 0 bases and J 1 base, leaving 6 bases between the germline ends. This CDR3 has 14 amino acids. Germline loops: CDR1 LNHDA, CDR2 SQIVND (reference sequence). The DNA of the CDR3 is TGTGCCAGTAGTATAGATTCGTCGAACACTGAAGCTTTCTTT. Amino acids: CASSIDSSNTEAFF.

The chain employs TRBV5-1 and TRBJ1-1; a possible D gene is TRBD1 (6 bases). V gave up 0 bases and J gave up 5 bases, with 14 bases separating them. This CDR3 spans 15 amino acids. Germline V CDR1 and CDR2: SGHRS, YFSETQ. The CDR3 spells CASSLAKLGGTEAFF. The CDR3 bases are TGCGCCAGCAGCTTGGCCAAGTTAGGGGGGACTGAAGCTTTCTTT.

This chain links TRBV2 with TRBJ2-1, with TRBD2 matching 8 bases. CDR1 SNHLY and CDR2 FYNNEI come from the germline V gene. The V gene end was trimmed by 2 bases and the J gene end by 2 bases; junction bases not matched to a gene: 2. This CDR3 is built from 15 residues. The CDR3 DNA follows: TGTGCCAGCAGTGAACCACTAGCGGCCTACAATGAGCAGTTCTTC. This translates into CASSEPLAAYNEQFF.

The CDR3 sequence is CASSQDRGEQYF. CDR3 nucleotides: TGTGCCAGCAGCCAAGATAGGGGGGAGCAGTACTTC. The chain recombines TRBV14 with TRBJ2-7; the D gene is possibly TRBD1 (6 bases). The CDR3 spans 12 residues. Germline CDR1 and CDR2: SGHDN and FVKESK. The V end lost 0 bases, the J end lost 7 bases, and 7 bases lay between the germline ends. The full variable domain, with the rest looked up from reference TRBV14 and TRBJ2-7, is EAGVTQFPSHSVIEKGQTVTLRCDPISGHDNLYWYRRVMGKEIKFLLHFVKESKQDESGMPNNRFLAERTGGTYSTLKVQPAELEDSGVYFCASSQDRGEQYFGPGTRLTVT.